These 6 T cell receptor beta chains originate from one sample sequenced in a study of T cell repertoires in ileal Crohn's disease. TCRdb's copy holds only in-frame clones and misses some; the assay was immunoSEQ multiplex PCR. Found here are approximately 15,000 clones, roughly 78% of them singletons; the top ten hold under 5.5%. The sequenced sample was ileal tissue. The receptors originated from an adult with Crohn's disease.

The chain has TRBV18 and TRBJ1-2, with a possible D match to TRBD1 (6 bases). The CDR3 runs 14 residues. Germline CDR1 is KGHSH and CDR2 is LQKENI. The V and J ends lost 4 bases and 4 bases respectively, with 13 bases between them. CDR3 in DNA: TGTGCCAGCTCACGACAGGCGGTCGTCTATGGCTACACCTTC. Translated: CASSRQAVVYGYTF.

This chain connects TRBV19 to TRBJ2-7; D remains unclear. The germline V gene encodes CDR1 LNHDA and CDR2 SQIVND (reference sequence). There are 14 residues in the CDR3. V was pared by 1 base and J by 3 bases, with 10 bases between. The chain's CDR3 is CASSIGMGSYEQYF. The CDR3 nucleotides are TGTGCCAGTAGTATAGGCATGGGCAGCTACGAGCAGTACTTC.

The chain uses TRBV6-5 and TRBJ2-1; 7 bases are a match to TRBD1. From germline, CDR1 is MNHEY and CDR2 SVGAGI. This CDR3 is built from 15 residues. V lost 6 bases to trimming and J lost 1 base; unmatched junction nucleotides: 6. Here the CDR3 reads CASRARQGSYNEQFF. The CDR3 DNA follows: TGTGCCAGCAGGGCCCGACAGGGATCCTACAATGAGCAGTTCTTC.

The rearrangement uses TRBV11-2 and TRBJ2-2; 10 bases align to TRBD2. The CDR3 loop spans 15 amino acids. The germline CDR1 and CDR2 sequences are SGHAT and FQNNGV. The J segment lost 2 bases and the V segment lost 5 bases, leaving 2 bases of the junction unmatched. CDR3 sequence reads: CASSPSGRNTGELFF. In nucleotides, the CDR3 is TGTGCCAGCAGCCCTAGCGGGAGAAACACCGGGGAGCTGTTTTTT.

The chain employs TRBV5-1 and TRBJ2-3; 13 nucleotides line up with TRBD2. The CDR3 runs 18 residues. Germline V gene lookup returns CDR1 SGHRS and CDR2 YFSETQ. J lost 0 bases, V lost 3 bases, and 7 bases had no gene match. CDR3 loop: CASSSGTSGVTSTDTQYF. CDR3 sequence (DNA): TGCGCCAGCAGCTCCGGGACTAGCGGGGTTACTAGCACAGATACGCAGTATTTT.

The rearrangement joins TRBV15 to TRBJ1-1; no firm D call. This CDR3 is 15 amino acids long. V was cut by 6 bases and J by 7 bases, with 21 bases left in between. Germline-derived CDR1 and CDR2 are LNHNV and YYDKDF (reference sequence). The CDR3 DNA follows: TGTGCCACCAGAGAGAATTCGGCCGGGGTGGGTGAAGCTTTCTTT. Protein product: CATRENSAGVGEAFF.